This entry features one T cell receptor (beta chain) sequence. TCRdb's table, derived via immunoSEQ multiplex PCR, lists solely in-frame clones and lacks some. The data contain approximately 62,000 clones, 76% of them singletons. The V gene end was trimmed by 0 bases and the J gene end by 3 bases; junction bases not matched to a gene: 12. CDR1 SNHLY and CDR2 FYNNEI come from the germline V gene. The CDR3 sequence is 18 residues long. The data are from a study of blood T cell repertoires in COVID-19. Sequencing used peripheral blood. The clonotype comes from a woman between 50 and 59 years old with active or convalescent COVID-19. The chain employs TRBV2 and TRBJ2-5; the match to TRBD1 covers 8 bases. The DNA for the CDR3 is TGTGCCAGCAGTGAAGCGCTTAGGTTTTGGGGACAGGAAGAGACCCAGTACTTC. This sequence encodes CASSEALRFWGQEETQYF.